These 29 T cell receptor beta chains came from one sample sequenced in a study of T cell repertoires in cytomegalovirus infection. In TCRdb, the reads were re-called with MiXCR into one record per CDR3 protein. This sample yields some 300,000 distinct CDR3 sequences, of which 9.6% are seen a single time; less than 3% belongs to the top ten. The sample taken for sequencing was PBMCs. Receptors originate from a human donor in good health (CMV status not recorded). Some clones in this sample may be carry-over from other donors' samples.

This clonotype was seen ten or more times. The chain couples TRBV29-1 to TRBJ1-1; D not resolved. The CDR3 covers 10 residues. V gave up 2 bases and J gave up 8 bases, with 6 bases separating them. Germline CDR1 reads SQVTM; CDR2 reads ANQGSEA. The CDR3, as DNA: TGCAGCGTTGAAAAGGCAGAAGCTTTCTTT. Residues: CSVEKAEAFF.

This clonotype was picked up many times. The chain has TRBV14 and TRBJ1-2, with D possibly TRBD1 on 6 matching bases. The CDR3 length is 13 residues. V was cut by 5 bases and J by 4 bases, with 11 bases left in between. Germline V gives CDR1 SGHDN, CDR2 FVKESK. The CDR3 coding sequence is TGTGCCAGCAGCTACAGGGCCGGCTATGGCTACACCTTC. It codes for CASSYRAGYGYTF.

The table lists this clonotype with many counts. The chain is built from TRBV6-2 or TRBV6-3 and TRBJ2-7; the D is unclear. CDR3 length equals 12 residues. V lost 6 bases and J 6 bases, leaving 12 bases between the germline ends. The V gene's germline CDR1 is MNHEY and CDR2 SVGEGT. CDR3 DNA: TGTGCCAGCAGCCTAGGACCGCGCGAGCAGTACGTC. Protein: CASSLGPREQYV.

There are many counts of this clonotype. The gene calls are TRBV7-2 and TRBJ2-2; D is ambiguous. V lost 2 bases and J lost 5, with 12 bases in between. CDR1 is SGHTA, CDR2 FQGNSA, per germline. The CDR3 is 15 residues long. CDR3 coding DNA: TGTGCCAGCAGCTTAAGTAGAGGATCGACCGGGGAGCTGTTTTTT. Encoded protein: CASSLSRGSTGELFF.

This clonotype was seen at least ten times. The genes are TRBV6-1 and TRBJ2-1; TRBD2 aligns across 7 bases. V was pared by 5 bases and J by 4 bases, with 5 bases of the junction left unmatched. The CDR3 has 14 amino acids. Looked up from germline, CDR1 is MNHNS and CDR2 is SASEGT. The CDR3 sequence: CASSLGGGYNEQFF. The CDR3 DNA reads as TGTGCCAGCAGTTTGGGCGGGGGTTACAATGAGCAGTTCTTC.

This clonotype has a count of ten or more. This chain uses TRBV19 with TRBJ2-2, with 9 positions matching TRBD1. CDR3 length: 14 amino acids. Germline loops: CDR1 LNHDA, CDR2 SQIVND (reference sequence). Unmatched junction bases numbered 5, after V lost 10 bases and J lost 2 bases. Here the CDR3 reads CATGTGTNTGELFF. The CDR3 coding sequence is TGTGCCACCGGGACAGGGACAAACACCGGGGAGCTGTTTTTT.

The CDR3 nucleotides are TGTGCCAGCAGTTTAGGGGGTACTGGCTACACCTTC. Encoded protein: CASSLGGTGYTF. The V call is TRBV28, the J call TRBJ1-2, with D perhaps TRBD1 (5 bases). V was shortened by 2 bases and J by 7 bases, with 8 bases between the two germline ends. The germline gives CDR1 MDHEN, CDR2 SYDVKM. CDR3 length: 12 amino acids.

The table lists this clonotype with a few counts. The CDR3 coding sequence is TGTGCCAGCAGGGAGGGGGGGAACAATGAGCAGTTCTTC. Encoded protein: CASREGGNNEQFF. The chain joins TRBV6-1 to TRBJ2-1; D is perhaps TRBD2 (7 bases). The CDR3 sequence is 13 residues long. Trimming pared 6 bases from V and 5 bases from J, leaving 11 bases between. Germline lookup yields CDR1 MNHNS and CDR2 SASEGT.

This clonotype came up many times. This chain connects TRBV6-1 to TRBJ2-7, with TRBD1 matching 7 bases. Looked up from germline, CDR1 is MNHNS and CDR2 is SASEGT. The V gene end was trimmed by 6 bases and the J gene end by 0 bases; junction bases not matched to a gene: 5. The CDR3 runs 14 residues. CDR3 loop: CASRGTAHSYEQYF. The CDR3 DNA sequence: TGTGCCAGCAGAGGGACAGCTCACTCCTACGAGCAGTACTTC.

This clonotype has ten or more counts. The CDR3 loop reads CASKGAYSYEQYV. The DNA for the CDR3 is TGTGCCAGCAAAGGGGCCTACTCCTACGAGCAGTACGTC. The chain carries TRBV27 and TRBJ2-7, with a possible D match to TRBD1 (5 bases). The germline V gene encodes CDR1 MNHEY and CDR2 SMNVEV (reference sequence). Trimming cost V 7 bases and J 0 bases, with 10 bases left between them. The CDR3 has 13 amino acids.

This clonotype has more than one count but fewer than ten. The chain carries TRBV7-9 and TRBJ1-2; TRBD1 matches 7 bases. V shed 5 bases, J shed 4 bases, and the junction held 10 bases outside the gene matches. Germline-derived CDR1 and CDR2 are SEHNR and FQNEAQ (reference sequence). This CDR3 has 15 amino acids. CDR3 nucleotides: TGTGCCAGCAGCGCACAGGGGCACCCCACCTATGGCTACACCTTC. Its translation: CASSAQGHPTYGYTF.

In its sample, this clonotype was seen many times. The chain is built from TRBV9 and TRBJ2-7; 10 positions match TRBD1. Germline CDR1 reads SGDLS; CDR2 reads YYNGEE. The CDR3 has 14 amino acids. Trimming at V came to 0 bases and at J to 5 bases, leaving 2 bases not matched to a gene. In nucleotides, the CDR3 is TGTGCCAGCAGCGTAGGCGGGACAGGGGACGAGCAGTACGTC. The encoded protein is CASSVGGTGDEQYV.

This clonotype was recorded a few times. The chain couples TRBV14 to TRBJ1-5, with a weak D call TRBD1 (5 bases). CDR3 length: 13 residues. With 4 bases removed from V and 9 bases from J, the gap between germline ends came to 13 bases. CDR1 and CDR2 from the germline V gene are SGHDN and FVKESK. The DNA for the CDR3 is TGTGCCAGCAGCCTCTGGGACGGTGGGCCCCAGCATTTT. It is translated as CASSLWDGGPQHF.

This clonotype was seen at least ten times. The chain couples TRBV29-1 to TRBJ2-3, with 8 nucleotides matching TRBD2. Germline CDR1 and CDR2: SQVTM and ANQGSEA. The CDR3 has 15 amino acids. Unmatched junction bases numbered 8, after V lost 4 bases and J lost 2 bases. Written as DNA, the CDR3 is TGCAGCGTTGTATTTGCGGGGGGTAACACAGATACGCAGTATTTT. It is translated as CSVVFAGGNTDTQYF.

A few counts support this clonotype. The chain links TRBV14 to TRBJ2-7; 9 bases align to TRBD1. Germline assignment: CDR1 SGHDN and CDR2 FVKESK. The CDR3 is made up of 15 amino acids. The J segment lost 4 bases and the V segment lost 2 bases, leaving 6 bases of the junction unmatched. CDR3 bases: TGTGCCAGCAGCCAATCCGGGACAGGGATGTACGAGCAGTACGTC. Translating gives CASSQSGTGMYEQYV.

The chain links TRBV29-1 to TRBJ1-2; the D gene is possibly TRBD1 (5 bases). V was pared by 5 bases and J by 8 bases, with 12 bases between. Germline V gives CDR1 SQVTM, CDR2 ANQGSEA. The CDR3 consists of 11 residues. The CDR3: CSVTEGVGYTF. Here the CDR3 DNA reads TGCAGCGTTACAGAAGGGGTAGGCTACACCTTC.

This clonotype was seen ten or more times. The V and J genes are TRBV6-2 or TRBV6-3 and TRBJ2-1, with a weak D call TRBD1 (6 bases). Trimming pared 6 bases from V and 5 bases from J, leaving 17 bases between. This CDR3 is built from 15 residues. Germline V gene sequence: CDR1 MNHEY, CDR2 SVGEGT. The DNA for the CDR3 is TGTGCCAGCAGCCGCCGCCGGGACAAAAACAATGAGCAGTTCTTC. The encoded protein is CASSRRRDKNNEQFF.

This chain joins TRBV7-8 and TRBJ2-1; TRBD2 agrees at 7 bases. The CDR3 sequence is 15 residues long. Germline V gene lookup returns CDR1 SGHVS and CDR2 FQNEAQ. V shed 3 bases, J shed 4 bases, and the junction held 6 bases outside the gene matches. In nucleotides, the CDR3 is TGTGCCAGCAGCTTCCTAGCGGTCGTGTACAATGAGCAGTTCTTC. Residues: CASSFLAVVYNEQFF.

Many counts were recorded for this clonotype. The chain carries TRBV5-5 and TRBJ2-1, with 7 bases identical to TRBD1. After removal of 6 bases from V and 4 bases from J, the junction contained 10 bases not matched to a gene. This CDR3 has 15 residues. Germline V CDR1 and CDR2: SGHKS, YYEKEE (reference sequence). The CDR3 region is CASNDIGTAYNEQFF. CDR3 nucleotide sequence: TGTGCCAGCAACGACATAGGGACAGCTTACAATGAGCAGTTCTTC.

This clonotype was seen at least ten times. The genes are TRBV7-2 and TRBJ2-1, with 11 bases matching TRBD2. Germline lookup yields CDR1 SGHTA and CDR2 FQGNSA. V lost 5 bases, J lost 4 bases, and 13 bases stayed unmatched. This CDR3 contains 18 residues. CDR3 in amino acids: CASSPFSGGVLIYNEQFF. For the CDR3, the DNA is TGTGCCAGCAGCCCATTTAGCGGGGGGGTTCTAATATACAATGAGCAGTTCTTC.

This clonotype was picked up many times. The V call is TRBV7-8, the J call TRBJ2-2, with a tentative D call TRBD2 (5 bases). The CDR3 spans 15 residues. Trimming stripped 1 base from V and 1 base from J, with 7 bases between. Germline V gene lookup returns CDR1 SGHVS and CDR2 FQNEAQ. The chain's CDR3 is CASSLVAQNTGELFF. In nucleotides, the CDR3 is TGTGCCAGCAGCTTAGTAGCGCAGAACACCGGGGAGCTGTTTTTT.

The chain combines TRBV6-1 with TRBJ1-4, with 9 bases fitting TRBD1. V lost 7 bases to trimming and J lost 11 bases; unmatched junction nucleotides: 11. Germline CDR1 is MNHNS and CDR2 is SASEGT. The CDR3 runs to 14 residues. The CDR3 DNA follows: TGTGCCAGCAAAACCGGGACAGGGTTCGAGAAACTGTTTTTT. Protein sequence: CASKTGTGFEKLFF.

This clonotype was counted ten times or more. The chain has TRBV4-1 and TRBJ2-2; 9 bases fit TRBD1. The CDR3 sequence is 16 residues long. The ends lost 4 bases at V and 10 bases at J; junction bases unmatched: 13. The V gene's germline CDR1 is MGHRA and CDR2 YSYEKL. CDR3 loop: CASSLFHDRGSEELFF. The DNA of the CDR3 is TGCGCCAGCAGCCTGTTTCATGACAGGGGGAGTGAGGAGCTGTTTTTT.

This clonotype came up a few times. This chain uses TRBV28 with TRBJ1-5; TRBD1 agrees at 8 bases. This CDR3 is 16 amino acids long. Losses at the gene ends were 6 bases for V and 0 bases for J; bases not matched to a gene: 7. The germline CDR1 and CDR2 sequences are MDHEN and SYDVKM. The CDR3 bases are TGTGCCAGCAGCCCTTCGGACAGGGATAGCAATCAGCCCCAGCATTTT. Translation gives CASSPSDRDSNQPQHF.

The chain employs TRBV5-5 and TRBJ1-1, with 8 bases fitting TRBD1. V shed 0 bases and J 5 bases; nucleotides not matched to a gene: 6. CDR1 and CDR2 (germline): SGHKS, YYEKEE (reference sequence). This CDR3 contains 15 residues. The CDR3 is CASSLEDRARTEAFF. The CDR3 bases are TGTGCCAGCAGCTTGGAGGACAGGGCACGAACTGAAGCTTTCTTT.

The chain joins TRBV6-6 to TRBJ2-7; 10 bases line up with TRBD1. CDR1 is MNHNY and CDR2 is SVGAGI in the germline V gene (reference sequence). Germline trimming cut 4 bases from V and 4 bases from J; bases unmatched to any gene: 4. The length of the CDR3 is 14 residues. CDR3 sequence reads: CASSWPGQGYEQYF. DNA of the CDR3: TGTGCCAGCAGTTGGCCGGGACAGGGGTACGAGCAGTACTTC.

This clonotype has ten or more counts. The chain couples TRBV28 to TRBJ2-1, with 8 bases fitting TRBD2. The CDR3 contains 14 residues. The germline V gene has CDR1 MDHEN and CDR2 SYDVKM. V trimming: 7 bases; J trimming: 8 bases; junction bases outside the gene matches: 10. CDR3 sequence reads: CASTGTRGRHEQFF. The CDR3 DNA reads as TGTGCCAGCACCGGGACTAGGGGACGTCATGAGCAGTTCTTC.

This clonotype has just a few counts. V usage is TRBV20-1 and J usage is TRBJ1-1, with 7 bases lining up with TRBD1. The CDR3 consists of 13 residues. Germline trimming cut 4 bases from V and 4 bases from J; bases unmatched to any gene: 6. Germline-derived CDR1 and CDR2 are DFQATT and SNEGSKA (reference sequence). The CDR3 coding sequence is TGCAGTGCTACCCTGGGACAGATCACTGAAGCTTTCTTT. Its translation is CSATLGQITEAFF.

This clonotype was seen ten or more times. The V and J genes are TRBV7-8 and TRBJ1-5; tentative D call: TRBD1 (5 bases). CDR3 length equals 14 residues. Per germline, CDR1 SGHVS and CDR2 FQNEAQ. V was pared by 5 bases and J by 4 bases, with 12 bases between. The CDR3 here is CASSGGIWNQPQHF. Written as DNA, the CDR3 is TGTGCCAGCAGCGGGGGGATTTGGAATCAGCCCCAGCATTTT.